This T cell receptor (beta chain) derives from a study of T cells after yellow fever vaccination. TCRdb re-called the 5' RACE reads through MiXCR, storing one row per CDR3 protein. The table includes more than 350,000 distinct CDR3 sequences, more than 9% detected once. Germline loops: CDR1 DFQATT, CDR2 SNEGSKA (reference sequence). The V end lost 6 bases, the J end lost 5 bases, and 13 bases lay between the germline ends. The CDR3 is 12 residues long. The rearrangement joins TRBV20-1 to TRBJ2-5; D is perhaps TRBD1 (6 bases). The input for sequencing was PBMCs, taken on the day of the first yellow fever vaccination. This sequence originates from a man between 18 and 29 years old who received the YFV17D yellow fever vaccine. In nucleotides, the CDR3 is TGCAGTGCCATTTACAGGGCGGAGACCCAGTACTTC. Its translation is CSAIYRAETQYF.